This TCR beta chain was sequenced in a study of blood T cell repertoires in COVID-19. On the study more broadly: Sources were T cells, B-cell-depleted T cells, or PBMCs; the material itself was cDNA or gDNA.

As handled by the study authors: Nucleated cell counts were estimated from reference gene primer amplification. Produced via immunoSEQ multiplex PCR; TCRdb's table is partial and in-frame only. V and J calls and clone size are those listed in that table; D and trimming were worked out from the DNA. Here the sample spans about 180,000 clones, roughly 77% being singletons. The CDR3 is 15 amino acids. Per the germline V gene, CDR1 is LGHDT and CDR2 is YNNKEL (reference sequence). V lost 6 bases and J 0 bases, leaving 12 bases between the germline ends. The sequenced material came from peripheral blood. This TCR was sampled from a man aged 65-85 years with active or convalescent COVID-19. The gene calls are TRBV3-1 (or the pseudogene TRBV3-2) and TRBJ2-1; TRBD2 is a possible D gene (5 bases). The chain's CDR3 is CASRARGSSYNEQFF. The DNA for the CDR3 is TGTGCCAGCAGAGCGAGAGGGAGCTCCTACAATGAGCAGTTCTTC.